The source of this T cell receptor (beta chain) is a study of blood T cell repertoires in COVID-19. Method: immunoSEQ multiplex PCR; TCRdb's copy keeps in-frame clones and lacks some. The sample holds under 300,000 clones, about 90% seen once. The germline gives CDR1 SGHTA, CDR2 FQGTGA. This CDR3 has 16 residues. Trimming removed 3 bases from V and 16 bases from J; junction bases left unmatched: 19. Input material: PBMCs or T cells enriched from blood (not recorded which). The sequence was collected from a woman aged 18-29 years who had recovered from COVID-19. The rearrangement uses TRBV7-3 and TRBJ2-1, with 9 bases fitting TRBD2. Here the CDR3 DNA reads TGTGCCAGCAGCTTTTTAGCGGGGGACTTCCCCCAAGTTTGTTTCTTC. Translation: CASSFLAGDFPQVCFF.